The clone carrying this T cell receptor (beta chain) appeared a few times. Its antigen is unknown. The record originates from a study of T cell repertoires in cytomegalovirus infection. Each CDR3 protein is one row after TCRdb ran MiXCR on the reads. The table records more than 150,000 distinct CDR3 sequences, roughly a fifth of them present only once. In germline, CDR1 is SEHNR, CDR2 FQNEAQ (reference sequence). This CDR3 has 13 residues. The ends were cut back, 5 bases at V and 0 bases at J, with 6 bases in the middle. Study observations and caveats: Carriage of CMV together with the relevant HLA was identifiable through cumulative public TCR beta family frequency.

The V call is TRBV7-9, the J call TRBJ2-3; D call uncertain. The sequenced sample consisted of PBMCs. This sequence originates from a human donor in good health (CMV status not recorded). Some clones in this sample may be carry-over from other donors' samples. In DNA form, the CDR3 reads TGTGCCAGCAGCCCGATGAGCACAGATACGCAGTATTTT. Protein: CASSPMSTDTQYF.